The 30 T cell receptor beta chains presented below share a single source sample, sequenced in a study of cytomegalovirus exposure and HLA in healthy donors. Clones were read by immunoSEQ multiplex PCR, and TCRdb kept only the in-frame ones, dropping some. The sample has about 98,000 clones, about 88% seen once. Source material: PBMCs. These receptor sequences come from a man aged 18-30 years in good health and CMV-seropositive.

The gene calls are TRBV7-8 and TRBJ2-3; 9 nucleotides line up with TRBD2. CDR1 SGHVS and CDR2 FQNEAQ come from the germline V gene. CDR3 length: 15 amino acids. The junction had 8 bases not matched to a gene; V was cut back by 5 bases and J by 5 bases. The CDR3 coding sequence is TGTGCCAGCAGCGGAGTAGCGGGAGTTGGAGATACGCAGTATTTT. It yields the protein CASSGVAGVGDTQYF.

The sample holds one count of this clone. The chain uses TRBV5-4 and TRBJ1-4, with TRBD1 identical over 7 bases. With 2 bases clipped from V and 6 bases from J, the junction kept 7 bases outside the gene matches. There are 15 residues in the CDR3. Germline loops: CDR1 SGHNT, CDR2 YYREEE (reference sequence). The CDR3 is CASSFDAGGDEKLFF. CDR3 DNA: TGTGCCAGCAGCTTTGACGCAGGGGGTGATGAAAAACTGTTTTTT.

The rearrangement uses TRBV4-1 and TRBJ2-3; D uncertain. From germline, CDR1 is MGHRA and CDR2 YSYEKL. The ends were cut back, 0 bases at V and 3 bases at J, with 7 bases in the middle. This CDR3 is built from 14 residues. The CDR3 coding sequence is TGCGCCAGCAGCCAAGAGCTTGAGACAGATACGCAGTATTTT. This encodes CASSQELETDTQYF.

The sample holds one count of this clone. V usage is TRBV7-2 and J usage is TRBJ2-2; TRBD1 is a possible D gene (5 bases). Trimming removed 1 base from V and 5 bases from J, with 5 bases in between. The CDR3 contains 13 residues. CDR1 SGHTA and CDR2 FQGNSA come from the germline V gene. The CDR3 DNA reads TGTGCCAGCAGCTTAGACAGGACCGGGGAGCTGTTTTTT. Its protein product is CASSLDRTGELFF.

The rearrangement links TRBV4-3 to TRBJ2-5; TRBD2 is a possible D gene (6 bases). This CDR3 region has 15 residues. Germline V gives CDR1 LGHNA, CDR2 YSLEER. V was pared by 3 bases and J by 1 base, with 12 bases between. The CDR3 nucleotides read TGCGCCAGCAGCCAGGTCGGAGGGACCCAAGAGACCCAGTACTTC. It codes for CASSQVGGTQETQYF.

The chain combines TRBV4-3 with TRBJ1-1, with 11 nucleotides matching TRBD1. This CDR3 spans 16 amino acids. The germline V gene has CDR1 LGHNA and CDR2 YSLEER. V dropped 3 bases and J dropped 8; count of bases not matched to a gene: 11. The CDR3 spells CASSHSGTGGLEEAFF. CDR3 bases: TGCGCCAGCAGCCATTCCGGGACAGGGGGATTAGAGGAAGCTTTCTTT.

The V call is TRBV15, the J call TRBJ2-7; the match to TRBD2 covers 12 bases. The CDR3 consists of 14 residues. V gave up 8 bases and J gave up 7 bases; unmatched junction bases: 9. Looked up from germline, CDR1 is LNHNV and CDR2 is YYDKDF (reference sequence). CDR3 sequence reads: CATRWEGLAGEQYF. The CDR3, as DNA: TGTGCCACCCGGTGGGAAGGACTAGCGGGAGAGCAGTACTTC.

This rearrangement joins TRBV28 to TRBJ1-2; 7 nucleotides agree with TRBD1. This CDR3 is built from 15 residues. Germline V gene sequence: CDR1 MDHEN, CDR2 SYDVKM. After removal of 4 bases from V and 7 bases from J, the junction contained 12 bases not matched to a gene. CDR3 coding DNA: TGTGCCAGCAGTTCAACCCCCGGCCAGGGGGGTGGCTACACCTTC. Its protein is CASSSTPGQGGGYTF.

The CDR3 region is CASSGITGSQETQYF. Written as DNA, the CDR3 is TGCGCCAGCAGCGGAATAACAGGGAGTCAAGAGACCCAGTACTTC. The chain joins TRBV5-1 to TRBJ2-5; TRBD1 might be the D (6 bases). Germline V gene sequence: CDR1 SGHRS, CDR2 YFSETQ. This CDR3 spans 15 amino acids. The V and J ends lost 4 bases and 2 bases respectively, with 15 bases between them.

The chain couples TRBV13 to TRBJ2-7, with 9 bases identical to TRBD2. Germline assignment: CDR1 PRHDT and CDR2 FYEKMQ (reference sequence). This CDR3 comprises 14 residues. V was pared by 4 bases and J by 4 bases, with 5 bases of the junction left unmatched. The chain's CDR3 is CASSSGLARYEQYF. CDR3 bases: TGTGCCAGCAGCTCGGGACTAGCAAGGTACGAGCAGTACTTC.

The rearrangement joins TRBV19 to TRBJ2-7; possible D gene TRBD2, 5 bases. Per germline, CDR1 LNHDA and CDR2 SQIVND (reference sequence). This CDR3 is 14 amino acids long. The ends were cut back, 6 bases at V and 2 bases at J, with 14 bases in the middle. For the CDR3, the DNA is TGTGCCAGTAGCCCGAGCGGACCAGCCTACGAGCAGTACTTC. Amino acid sequence: CASSPSGPAYEQYF.

On this clone: This same CDR3 is encoded by further DNA sequences in the sample. The chain joins TRBV5-8 to TRBJ2-1; 10 nucleotides line up with TRBD2. The CDR3 extends over 15 amino acids. The germline gives CDR1 SGHTS, CDR2 YDEGEE. The ends lost 0 bases at V and 5 bases at J; junction bases unmatched: 2. The CDR3 region is CASSLGLAGDNEQFF. CDR3 nucleotide sequence: TGTGCCAGCAGCTTGGGACTAGCGGGCGACAATGAGCAGTTCTTC. Together with reference TRBV5-8 and TRBJ2-1, the CDR3 gives the full variable domain: EAGVTQSPTHLIKTRGQQATLRCSPISGHTSVYWYQQALGLGLQFLLWYDEGEERNRGNFPPRFSGRQFPNYSSELNVNALELEDSALYLCASSLGLAGDNEQFFGPGTRLTVL.

The sample holds one count of this clone. V usage is TRBV19 and J usage is TRBJ2-5; TRBD2 agrees at 7 bases. Germline V gives CDR1 LNHDA, CDR2 SQIVND (reference sequence). This CDR3 region has 15 residues. The V and J ends lost 3 bases and 5 bases, in that order; junction bases with no gene match: 9. The CDR3 region is CASSIRRGGGETQYF. For the CDR3, the DNA is TGTGCCAGTAGTATTAGGAGGGGCGGGGGTGAGACCCAGTACTTC.

This chain joins TRBV10-3 and TRBJ2-7, with D perhaps TRBD1 (6 bases). The CDR3 length is 15 residues. CDR1 is ENHRY, CDR2 SYGVKD, per germline. The V end lost 2 bases, the J end lost 0 bases, and 11 bases lay between the germline ends. In DNA form, the CDR3 reads TGTGCCATCAGTGAGACACAGGGTCCCTCCTACGAGCAGTACTTC. This gives the protein CAISETQGPSYEQYF.

The V gene is TRBV6-5, the J gene TRBJ2-1, with 9 bases that match TRBD1. The germline CDR1 and CDR2 sequences are MNHEY and SVGAGI. The V gene end was trimmed by 3 bases and the J gene end by 5 bases; junction bases not matched to a gene: 5. There are 15 residues in the CDR3. CDR3 residues: CASSYGTGPNNEQFF. CDR3 DNA sequence: TGTGCCAGCAGTTATGGGACAGGGCCTAACAATGAGCAGTTCTTC.

The chain carries TRBV7-2 and TRBJ1-2, with D hard to call. The CDR3 is made up of 15 amino acids. Germline loops: CDR1 SGHTA, CDR2 FQGNSA. Trimming stripped 1 base from V and 2 bases from J, with 11 bases between. The CDR3 DNA sequence: TGTGCCAGCAGCTTAGTGGTTTCGGGGAACTATGGCTACACCTTC. Its protein is CASSLVVSGNYGYTF.

V gene TRBV7-2 combines with J gene TRBJ2-7, with 7 bases matching TRBD1. The trim removed 2 bases at V and 5 bases at J, leaving 6 bases unmatched. Germline-derived CDR1 and CDR2 are SGHTA and FQGNSA. CDR3 length: 14 residues. Written as DNA, the CDR3 is TGTGCCAGCAGCTTAAACAGGGGAAACGACGAGCAGTACTTC. Residues: CASSLNRGNDEQYF.

The genes are TRBV11-3 and TRBJ2-2; 11 bases are shared with TRBD1. This CDR3 comprises 15 residues. CDR1 is SGHNT, CDR2 YENEEA, per germline. V shed 6 bases and J 4 bases; nucleotides not matched to a gene: 4. Here the CDR3 reads CASRAGTGGTGELFF. The CDR3 DNA reads as TGTGCCAGCAGAGCCGGGACAGGGGGCACCGGGGAGCTGTTTTTT.

V is TRBV6-4 and J is TRBJ1-1; unclear D gene. Trimming stripped 6 bases from V and 0 bases from J, with 11 bases between. The length of the CDR3 is 14 residues. Germline CDR1 and CDR2: MRHNA and SNTAGT. CDR3 DNA sequence: TGTGCCAGCAGAACAACAGCTTTGAACACTGAAGCTTTCTTT. It translates to CASRTTALNTEAFF.

A single count supports this clone. This sequence joins TRBV4-2 and TRBJ2-6, with 14 bases identical to TRBD2. Germline V gene lookup returns CDR1 LGHNA and CDR2 YNFKEQ. With 4 bases clipped from V and 0 bases from J, the junction kept 8 bases outside the gene matches. The CDR3 length is 20 residues. For the CDR3, the DNA is TGTGCCAGCAGCCCGGGACTAGCGGGAGCGAAAGACTCTGGGGCCAACGTCCTGACTTTC. It translates to CASSPGLAGAKDSGANVLTF.

The rearrangement uses TRBV2 and TRBJ1-5; a weak D match, TRBD1 (5 bases). Germline V CDR1 and CDR2: SNHLY, FYNNEI. The CDR3 sequence is 15 residues long. V was clipped by 2 bases and J by 4 bases, with 12 bases between them. DNA of the CDR3: TGTGCCAGCAGTGAACGACGGGGGGGGAATCAGCCCCAGCATTTT. It translates to CASSERRGGNQPQHF.

The chain couples TRBV19 to TRBJ2-4, with 10 bases lining up with TRBD1. V lost 3 bases and J lost 8; bases outside the gene matches: 10. CDR1 is LNHDA and CDR2 is SQIVND in the germline V gene (reference sequence). The CDR3 contains 16 residues. The CDR3 sequence: CASSIGADRGADIQYF. In DNA, the CDR3 is TGTGCCAGTAGTATCGGGGCGGACAGGGGGGCGGACATTCAGTACTTC. Variable domain in full (rest from reference TRBV19 and TRBJ2-4): DGGITQSPKYLFRKEGQNVTLSCEQNLNHDAMYWYRQDPGQGLRLIYYSQIVNDFQKGDIAEGYSVSREKKESFPLTVTSAQKNPTAFYLCASSIGADRGADIQYFGAGTRLSVL.

In this sample, this clone turned up a few times. This chain links TRBV11-3 with TRBJ1-2, with D tentatively TRBD1 (6 bases). V gave up 0 bases and J gave up 0 bases, with 8 bases separating them. The CDR3 has 15 residues. Germline CDR1 and CDR2: SGHNT and YENEEA. The CDR3 is CASSLEGTPNYGYTF. As DNA, the CDR3 is TGTGCCAGCAGCTTAGAAGGGACACCTAACTATGGCTACACCTTC.

The J gene is TRBJ2-1, the V gene TRBV7-9; a possible D gene is TRBD1 (6 bases). With 6 bases removed from V and 6 bases from J, the gap between germline ends came to 12 bases. The CDR3 length is 13 residues. Germline lookup yields CDR1 SEHNR and CDR2 FQNEAQ (reference sequence). Here the CDR3 DNA reads TGTGCCAGCAGTTACAAACAGGGCAATGAGCAGTTCTTC. Translating gives CASSYKQGNEQFF.

The genes are TRBV27 and TRBJ2-1, with a tentative D call TRBD2 (6 bases). The CDR3 contains 13 residues. Trimming removed 6 bases at V and 6 bases at J, with 12 bases between. Germline values: CDR1 MNHEY, CDR2 SMNVEV (reference sequence). This CDR3 reads CASRYTSTNEQFF. CDR3 bases: TGTGCCAGCAGGTATACTAGCACCAATGAGCAGTTCTTC.

In its sample, this clone was seen once. The chain recombines TRBV21-1 with TRBJ2-5; the table calls TRBD2, which could not be checked here. TRBV21-1 has pseudogene status. The CDR3 loop spans 15 amino acids. The CDR3 protein is CASIHRTRFGETQYF. The CDR3 DNA sequence: TGTGCCAGCATCCATAGGACTAGATTTGGAGAGACCCAGTACTTC.

This sequence joins TRBV27 and TRBJ2-5; D perhaps matches TRBD1 (5 bases). CDR3 length: 13 residues. The V gene lost 4 bases and the J gene lost 1 base, with 7 bases spanning the gap. Germline V gene data show CDR1 as MNHEY and CDR2 as SMNVEV (reference sequence). This CDR3 is CASSYRLQETQYF. The CDR3 DNA is TGTGCCAGCAGTTACAGGCTCCAAGAGACCCAGTACTTC.

The chain has TRBV10-3 and TRBJ2-7; D unclear. The germline CDR1 and CDR2 sequences are ENHRY and SYGVKD. This CDR3 is built from 16 residues. The germline V and J ends were trimmed by 0 bases and 4 bases, with 16 bases remaining between them. This CDR3 is CAISESYTKNNYEQYF. In DNA form, the CDR3 reads TGTGCCATCAGTGAGTCTTACACAAAAAACAATTACGAGCAGTACTTC.

This rearrangement joins TRBV5-6 to TRBJ2-1, with 9 nucleotides matching TRBD2. The CDR3 runs to 15 residues. The ends lost 4 bases at V and 9 bases at J; junction bases unmatched: 11. CDR1 is SGHDT and CDR2 is YYEEEE in the germline V gene. The CDR3 bases are TGTGCCAGCAGCGCTATTAGCGGGAGCTGGAGTGAGCAGTTCTTC. Amino acids: CASSAISGSWSEQFF.

The V and J genes are TRBV7-9 and TRBJ2-1; 8 bases agree with TRBD2. Germline CDR1 is SEHNR and CDR2 is FQNEAQ (reference sequence). This CDR3 contains 15 residues. V was clipped by 1 base and J by 2 bases; unmatched bases: 1. The CDR3, as DNA: TGTGCCAGCAGCTTAGTACTAGCGGCCTACAATGAGCAGTTCTTC. Its translation is CASSLVLAAYNEQFF.